This T cell receptor beta chain comes out of a study of blood T cell repertoires in COVID-19. V was trimmed by 6 bases and J by 0 bases, leaving 6 bases between them. This CDR3 has 13 amino acids. TCRdb keeps only in-frame clones here, not all; method: immunoSEQ multiplex PCR. The data hold 120,000 or so clones, with roughly four fifths observed a single time. The receptor comes from a man aged 30 to 39 with COVID-19, enrolled during active disease. Source material: peripheral blood. The chain has TRBV12-3 or TRBV12-4 and TRBJ1-5, with D uncertain. CDR3 DNA sequence: TGTGCCAGCAGGCTAGATAGCAATCAGCCCCAGCATTTT. It encodes CASRLDSNQPQHF.